This TCR beta chain was identified during a study of blood T cell repertoires in COVID-19. Clones were read by immunoSEQ multiplex PCR, and TCRdb kept only the in-frame ones, dropping some. The sample holds around 250,000 clones, roughly nine tenths seen once. This CDR3 contains 12 residues. The V gene's germline CDR1 is SGHKS and CDR2 YYEKEE (reference sequence). With 0 bases removed from V and 4 bases from J, the gap between germline ends came to 4 bases. Specimen: PBMCs or T cells enriched from blood (not recorded which). This sequence was found in a human donor in a cohort exposed to, infected with or recovered from COVID-19 (not recorded which). The donor label of this sample is uncertain. This chain links TRBV5-5 with TRBJ1-2; no clear D gene. The CDR3 DNA reads TGTGCCAGCAGCTTGGACAGCTATGGCTACACCTTC. Amino acids: CASSLDSYGYTF.